These T cell receptor beta chains were read from a single sample in a study of blood T cell repertoires in COVID-19. Data came from immunoSEQ multiplex PCR; TCRdb stores just in-frame clones and leaves some out. The top ten clones hold roughly 6.7% of a sample with a few hundred thousand clones, roughly 81% of them seen once. What was sequenced was PBMCs or T cells enriched from blood (not recorded which). These receptors all come from a woman aged 50 to 65 who had been exposed to COVID-19. Each CDR3 is given with its conserved first and last residue. D genes are given only for firm matches. Size is stated for part of the rows, as once, few or many counts, or as a class when the clone is expanded.

clone_size: NA
j_call: TRBJ1-1
d_call: NA
v_call: TRBV25-1
cdr3_aa: CASSEFRGKNTEAFF
cdr3_nt: TGTGCCAGCAGTGAATTTAGGGGAAAGAACACTGAAGCTTTCTTT

clone_size: NA
j_call: TRBJ2-3
d_call: TRBD2
v_call: TRBV6-4
cdr3_aa: CASSLSGGTDTQYF
cdr3_nt: TGTGCCAGCAGTTTAAGCGGGGGCACAGATACGCAGTATTTT

clone_size: once
j_call: TRBJ1-2
d_call: NA
v_call: TRBV12-3/TRBV12-4
cdr3_aa: CASSHGGGYTF
cdr3_nt: TGTGCCAGCAGCCATGGGGGGGGCTACACCTTC

clone_size: NA
j_call: TRBJ1-2
d_call: TRBD1
v_call: TRBV7-2
cdr3_aa: CASSLGDRGYGYTF
cdr3_nt: TGTGCCAGCAGCTTGGGGGACAGGGGATATGGCTACACCTTC

clone_size: NA
j_call: TRBJ2-1
d_call: TRBD2
v_call: TRBV19
cdr3_aa: CASTPGERGDEQFF
cdr3_nt: TGTGCCAGTACCCCCGGGGAGCGGGGTGATGAGCAGTTCTTC

clone_size: NA
j_call: TRBJ2-5
d_call: TRBD2
v_call: TRBV10-1
cdr3_aa: CASSDRAGGKETQYF
cdr3_nt: TGCGCCAGCAGTGATCGAGCGGGGGGGAAAGAGACCCAGTACTTC

clone_size: NA
j_call: TRBJ1-3
d_call: NA
v_call: TRBV12-5
cdr3_aa: CASGLVPGSGNTIYF
cdr3_nt: TGTGCTAGTGGTTTGGTGCCGGGGAGCGGAAACACCATATATTTT

clone_size: NA
j_call: TRBJ2-1
d_call: TRBD1
v_call: TRBV3-1/TRBV3-2
cdr3_aa: CASSQDSTGDPEQFF
cdr3_nt: TGTGCCAGCAGCCAAGATTCGACAGGGGACCCAGAGCAGTTCTTC

clone_size: NA
j_call: TRBJ2-7
d_call: TRBD1
v_call: TRBV11-2
cdr3_aa: CASSSDDRVGPYEQYF
cdr3_nt: TGTGCCAGCAGCTCCGACGACAGGGTTGGCCCCTACGAGCAGTACTTC

clone_size: NA
j_call: TRBJ2-2
d_call: NA
v_call: TRBV19
cdr3_aa: CASSIQGRTGELFF
cdr3_nt: TGTGCCAGTAGTATACAGGGGCGGACCGGGGAGCTGTTTTTT

clone_size: NA
j_call: TRBJ2-3
d_call: NA
v_call: TRBV6-6
cdr3_aa: CASSYGGRWTDTQYF
cdr3_nt: TGTGCCAGCAGTTACGGTGGCCGCTGGACAGATACGCAGTATTTT

clone_size: NA
j_call: TRBJ2-7
d_call: TRBD2
v_call: TRBV3-1/TRBV3-2
cdr3_aa: CASSQEHGGTYEQYF
cdr3_nt: TGTGCCAGCAGCCAAGAACACGGGGGGACCTACGAGCAGTACTTC

clone_size: NA
j_call: TRBJ2-3
d_call: TRBD2
v_call: TRBV28
cdr3_aa: CASSLYGTSGVESTDTQYF
cdr3_nt: TGTGCCAGCAGTTTATACGGGACTAGCGGGGTTGAGAGCACAGATACGCAGTATTTT

clone_size: NA
j_call: TRBJ1-5
d_call: NA
v_call: TRBV5-5
cdr3_aa: CASSRDTYQPQHF
cdr3_nt: TGTGCCAGCAGCCGCGACACGTATCAGCCCCAGCATTTT

clone_size: NA
j_call: TRBJ2-1
d_call: TRBD1
v_call: TRBV5-8
cdr3_aa: CASSSFGTGKHGEQFF
cdr3_nt: TGTGCCAGCAGCTCCTTTGGGACAGGGAAGCATGGTGAGCAGTTCTTC

clone_size: NA
j_call: TRBJ2-2
d_call: NA
v_call: TRBV18
cdr3_aa: CASSPFGVGTGELFF
cdr3_nt: TGTGCCAGCTCACCCTTCGGGGTGGGCACCGGGGAGCTGTTTTTT

clone_size: NA
j_call: TRBJ2-2
d_call: TRBD1
v_call: TRBV7-9
cdr3_aa: CASSLWTGKTGELFF
cdr3_nt: TGTGCCAGCAGCTTATGGACAGGGAAAACCGGGGAGCTGTTTTTT

clone_size: NA
j_call: TRBJ2-1
d_call: TRBD2
v_call: TRBV15
cdr3_aa: CATSRPPLTSGGFF
cdr3_nt: TGTGCCACCAGCAGACCCCCATTGACTAGCGGGGGGTTCTTC

clone_size: NA
j_call: TRBJ2-1
d_call: TRBD1
v_call: TRBV30
cdr3_aa: CAWGRDSHNEQFF
cdr3_nt: TGTGCCTGGGGCCGGGACAGCCACAATGAGCAGTTCTTC

clone_size: once
j_call: TRBJ2-3
d_call: TRBD2
v_call: TRBV10-3
cdr3_aa: CANPTFSGGRTNTQYF
cdr3_nt: TGTGCCAACCCTACTTTTAGCGGGGGGCGTACGAATACGCAGTATTTT

clone_size: NA
j_call: TRBJ1-2
d_call: NA
v_call: TRBV30
cdr3_aa: CAWRRDTQAYGYTF
cdr3_nt: TGTGCCTGGCGCAGGGACACTCAAGCATATGGCTACACCTTC

clone_size: NA
j_call: TRBJ2-2
d_call: NA
v_call: TRBV7-2
cdr3_aa: CASRINRNTGELFF
cdr3_nt: TGTGCCAGCAGGATAAACAGGAACACCGGGGAGCTGTTTTTT

clone_size: NA
j_call: TRBJ1-2
d_call: NA
v_call: TRBV6-6
cdr3_aa: CASSSGEGYTF
cdr3_nt: TGTGCCAGCAGTTCAGGGGAAGGCTACACCTTC

clone_size: NA
j_call: TRBJ1-2
d_call: NA
v_call: TRBV30
cdr3_aa: CAWMGGMGPGGYTF
cdr3_nt: TGTGCCTGGATGGGTGGGATGGGGCCTGGTGGCTACACCTTC

clone_size: NA
j_call: TRBJ1-5
d_call: NA
v_call: TRBV19
cdr3_aa: CASNTLPGNQPQHF
cdr3_nt: TGTGCCAGTAACACGCTTCCTGGCAATCAGCCCCAGCATTTT

clone_size: once
j_call: TRBJ1-2
d_call: TRBD1
v_call: TRBV5-1
cdr3_aa: CASSLQGPPNYGYTF
cdr3_nt: TGCGCCAGCAGCTTACAGGGGCCTCCTAACTATGGCTACACCTTC

clone_size: NA
j_call: TRBJ2-1
d_call: TRBD2
v_call: TRBV29-1
cdr3_aa: CSVTLAGGWNEQFF
cdr3_nt: TGCAGCGTGACACTAGCGGGGGGGTGGAATGAGCAGTTCTTC

clone_size: NA
j_call: TRBJ1-2
d_call: TRBD1
v_call: TRBV5-4
cdr3_aa: CASSLVQGASSYGYTF
cdr3_nt: TGTGCCAGCAGCTTGGTGCAGGGGGCGAGTAGCTATGGCTACACCTTC

clone_size: NA
j_call: TRBJ1-1
d_call: TRBD1
v_call: TRBV5-4
cdr3_aa: CASSLEGAPPPNTEAFF
cdr3_nt: TGTGCCAGCAGCTTAGAGGGGGCCCCGCCGCCGAACACTGAAGCTTTCTTT

clone_size: NA
j_call: TRBJ1-4
d_call: TRBD1
v_call: TRBV27
cdr3_aa: CASSGQGKKLFF
cdr3_nt: TGTGCCAGCTCGGGACAGGGGAAAAAACTGTTTTTT

clone_size: NA
j_call: TRBJ2-2
d_call: NA
v_call: TRBV11-2
cdr3_aa: CASSLAGLRARNTGELFF
cdr3_nt: TGTGCCAGCAGCTTAGCAGGGCTCCGGGCTCGAAACACCGGGGAGCTGTTTTTT

clone_size: NA
j_call: TRBJ1-2
d_call: NA
v_call: TRBV10-3
cdr3_aa: CAIGGSGQTYGYTF
cdr3_nt: TGTGCCATCGGGGGGTCGGGGCAAACTTATGGCTACACCTTC

clone_size: NA
j_call: TRBJ1-3
d_call: NA
v_call: TRBV21-1
cdr3_aa: CASSKIKSSRDRGYSDTIYF
cdr3_nt: TGTGCCAGCAGCAAAATAAAATCGTCGCGGGACAGGGGTTACTCAGACACCATATATTTT

clone_size: NA
j_call: TRBJ2-7
d_call: NA
v_call: TRBV12-3/TRBV12-4
cdr3_aa: CASSRLQGSEQYF
cdr3_nt: TGTGCCAGCAGCCGCCTACAGGGTAGCGAGCAGTACTTC

clone_size: NA
j_call: TRBJ2-1
d_call: TRBD1
v_call: TRBV5-1
cdr3_aa: CASSLVQGAPSEQFF
cdr3_nt: TGCGCCAGCAGCTTGGTTCAGGGGGCTCCCAGTGAGCAGTTCTTC

clone_size: NA
j_call: TRBJ2-3
d_call: TRBD1
v_call: TRBV19
cdr3_aa: CASSDRAADTQYF
cdr3_nt: TGTGCCAGTAGTGACAGGGCAGCAGATACGCAGTATTTT

clone_size: NA
j_call: TRBJ2-6
d_call: NA
v_call: TRBV2
cdr3_aa: CASSVRGLGANVLTF
cdr3_nt: TGTGCCAGCAGTGTTAGAGGGTTGGGGGCCAACGTCCTGACTTTC

clone_size: NA
j_call: TRBJ1-6
d_call: NA
v_call: TRBV27
cdr3_aa: CASSLAGRINSPLHF
cdr3_nt: TGTGCCAGCAGTTTAGCAGGTAGGATCAACTCACCCCTCCACTTT

clone_size: few
j_call: TRBJ1-2
d_call: NA
v_call: TRBV7-2
cdr3_aa: CASSLTGTLNYGYTF
cdr3_nt: TGTGCCAGCAGTCTAACAGGGACGTTAAACTATGGCTACACCTTC

clone_size: NA
j_call: TRBJ1-5
d_call: TRBD1
v_call: TRBV5-4
cdr3_aa: CASRYGGGQGNQPQHF
cdr3_nt: TGTGCCAGCAGGTACGGAGGGGGACAGGGCAATCAGCCCCAGCATTTT

clone_size: NA
j_call: TRBJ1-1
d_call: NA
v_call: TRBV4-3
cdr3_aa: CASSQDLGENTEAFF
cdr3_nt: TGCGCCAGCAGCCAAGATCTCGGGGAGAACACTGAAGCTTTCTTT

clone_size: few
j_call: TRBJ1-2
d_call: NA
v_call: TRBV11-2
cdr3_aa: CASSPGARLYGYTF
cdr3_nt: TGTGCCAGCAGCCCAGGGGCCAGACTCTATGGCTACACCTTC

clone_size: NA
j_call: TRBJ1-5
d_call: NA
v_call: TRBV10-3
cdr3_aa: CATGQPNQPQHF
cdr3_nt: TGTGCCACTGGACAGCCTAATCAGCCCCAGCATTTT

clone_size: NA
j_call: TRBJ2-2
d_call: TRBD2
v_call: TRBV9
cdr3_aa: CASSSLAGDPNTGELFF
cdr3_nt: TGTGCCAGCAGCTCCCTAGCGGGGGACCCGAACACCGGGGAGCTGTTTTTT

clone_size: NA
j_call: TRBJ2-2
d_call: NA
v_call: TRBV28
cdr3_aa: CASSTTTGLSTGELFF
cdr3_nt: TGTGCCAGCAGTACAACAACCGGACTCTCCACCGGGGAGCTGTTTTTT

clone_size: NA
j_call: TRBJ1-2
d_call: NA
v_call: TRBV11-2
cdr3_aa: CASRDAADPYGYTF
cdr3_nt: TGTGCCAGCAGAGACGCGGCAGACCCTTATGGCTACACCTTC

clone_size: NA
j_call: TRBJ2-1
d_call: TRBD1
v_call: TRBV29-1
cdr3_aa: CSAGTGNEQFF
cdr3_nt: TGCAGCGCGGGGACAGGGAACGAGCAGTTCTTC

clone_size: NA
j_call: TRBJ1-2
d_call: NA
v_call: TRBV12-5
cdr3_aa: CASGDSLNYGYTF
cdr3_nt: TGTGCTAGTGGGGACAGCTTAAACTATGGCTACACCTTC

clone_size: NA
j_call: TRBJ2-3
d_call: TRBD1
v_call: TRBV27
cdr3_aa: CASSFEAGGSLSTDTQYF
cdr3_nt: TGTGCCAGCAGTTTCGAGGCAGGGGGCTCTTTGAGCACAGATACGCAGTATTTT

clone_size: NA
j_call: TRBJ2-7
d_call: NA
v_call: TRBV6-4
cdr3_aa: CASKEGRLKRVYEQYF
cdr3_nt: TGTGCCAGCAAGGAGGGACGGTTAAAGAGGGTCTACGAGCAGTACTTC